This TCR beta chain was sequenced for a study of OX40 agonist ivuxolimab in advanced cancers. Measured with immunoSEQ multiplex PCR; TCRdb has only the in-frame clones, and not every one. The repertoire holds roughly 40,000 clones, with more than 70% as singletons. The germline CDR1 and CDR2 sequences are MNHNS and SASEGT. The germline V and J ends were trimmed by 10 bases and 4 bases, with 22 bases remaining between them. The CDR3 extends over 15 amino acids. The receptor's source is an adult with an advanced solid tumor such as melanoma, head and neck, liver or kidney cancer. The starting material was CD4+ or CD8+ T cells sorted from blood, obtained in a trial of the OX40 agonist ivuxolimab. The chain has TRBV6-1 and TRBJ2-5; tentatively, D is TRBD2 (6 bases). CDR3 sequence (DNA): TGTGCCACCTCTAATACCGCCCGGGAGACAGAGACCCAGTACTTC. Translated, it gives CATSNTARETETQYF.